This T cell receptor (beta chain) appears in the sequencing data of a study of early T cells in non-severe SARS-CoV-2 infection. Study-level background: Whole-blood bulk RNA, unsorted, was sequenced, and chains were unpaired. Whole-study results and caveats: VDJdb matches were skewed toward anti-spike CD8 T cell responses.

CDR1 and CDR2 from the germline V gene are WSHSY and SAAADI. Losses at the gene ends were 2 bases for V and 2 bases for J; bases not matched to a gene: 1. CDR3 length: 14 residues. A word on this clonotype: Its specificity is not known.

cDNA molecules, individually, were tagged with unique molecular identifiers. MiXCR was run by TCRdb on the 5' RACE reads, yielding one entry per CDR3 protein. This sample has over 75,000 distinct CDR3 sequences; more than 12% occur once, and the top ten carry about 5.5%. The receptor comes from an adult who was a healthcare worker with PCR-confirmed SARS-CoV-2 infection or an uninfected control (not recorded which). Material: whole blood. The gene calls are TRBV10-2 and TRBJ2-3; 7 positions agree with TRBD1. Here the CDR3 reads CASSEGTATDTQYF. The DNA for the CDR3 is TGCGCCAGCAGTGAGGGGACAGCCACAGATACGCAGTATTTT.